This TCR beta chain emerged from a study of Ad26.COV2.S vaccination and SARS-CoV-2 variants. Study-wide background: Within the COV1001 Ad26.COV2.S trial arm, the donor was enrolled.

Notes on this clone: The target antigen is unknown.

Treatment indicated: around 19 received Ad26.COV2.S at low or high dose, single or two shots; five or six received placebo; per-sample allocation not given. Samples were taken on day 63 after the first vaccine or placebo injection. Wuhan-strain spike was delivered by a replication-incompetent Ad26 vector. TCRdb's table, derived via immunoSEQ multiplex PCR, lists solely in-frame clones and lacks some. The sample yields about 350,000 clones, about nine tenths seen once. Overall study findings and caveats: Analyses that measured TCR breadth and depth may have underestimated total T cell responses. Recipients of either vaccine or placebo displayed similar breadth of non-spike TCRs.

V dropped 5 bases and J dropped 4 bases, with 12 bases sitting between them. The CDR3 is 13 residues long. Germline V lookup: CDR1 SEHNR, CDR2 FQNEAQ (reference sequence). The origin of this receptor is a person between 18 and 60 years old who received the Ad26.COV2.S COVID-19 vaccine or a placebo. Sample: peripheral blood, taken in a trial of Ad26.COV2.S vaccine versus placebo. The rearrangement links TRBV7-9 to TRBJ2-7, with D perhaps matching TRBD2 (5 bases). The CDR3 DNA follows: TGTGCCAGCAGCAAAGGTAGCGAATACGAGCAGTACTTC. Amino acid sequence: CASSKGSEYEQYF.